The 26 T cell receptor beta chains in this list originate from one sample, sequenced in a study of T cell responses to AZD1222 COVID-19 vaccine. TCRdb keeps only in-frame clones here, not all; method: immunoSEQ multiplex PCR. The sample includes some 120,000 clones, roughly 89% of them seen just once. Sequencing used peripheral blood, obtained on day 0 of AZD1222 vaccination. The receptors were sampled from an adult in good health.

The chain couples TRBV11-2 to TRBJ1-3; D gene ambiguous. The germline V gene has CDR1 SGHAT and CDR2 FQNNGV. V was trimmed by 5 bases and J by 4 bases, leaving 18 bases between them. The CDR3 totals 16 residues. This CDR3 reads CASSGREQGAGNTIYF. The CDR3 DNA reads TGTGCCAGCAGCGGTCGGGAGCAAGGCGCCGGAAACACCATATATTTT. Complete variable domain (other parts from reference TRBV11-2 and TRBJ1-3): EAGVAQSPRYKIIEKRQSVAFWCNPISGHATLYWYQQILGQGPKLLIQFQNNGVVDDSQLPKDRFSAERLKGVDSTLKIQPAKLEDSAVYLCASSGREQGAGNTIYFGEGSWLTVV.

The rearrangement uses TRBV27 and TRBJ1-5, with D tentatively TRBD1 (5 bases). V gave up 5 bases and J gave up 3 bases, with 11 bases separating them. CDR1 and CDR2 from the germline V gene are MNHEY and SMNVEV (reference sequence). The CDR3 has 14 residues. The CDR3 sequence is CASSPVGVNQPQHF. The CDR3 DNA is TGTGCCAGCAGTCCCGTGGGGGTCAATCAGCCCCAGCATTTT.

The chain links TRBV7-9 to TRBJ2-5; D may be TRBD2 (5 bases). Trimming took off 1 base at V and 2 bases at J, with 14 bases between the two ends. Looked up from germline, CDR1 is SEHNR and CDR2 is FQNEAQ (reference sequence). The CDR3 loop spans 16 amino acids. This CDR3 reads CASSLDLGLPQETQYF. In nucleotides, the CDR3 is TGTGCCAGCAGCTTAGACCTCGGACTCCCTCAAGAGACCCAGTACTTC.

The chain employs TRBV29-1 and TRBJ1-2, with D hard to call. The CDR3 runs 15 residues. Trimming cost V 0 bases and J 1 base, with 12 bases left between them. In germline, CDR1 is SQVTM, CDR2 ANQGSEA. The CDR3 sequence: CSVEDPAGDNYGYTF. CDR3 DNA sequence: TGCAGCGTTGAAGATCCCGCCGGGGATAACTATGGCTACACCTTC. The variable domain in full, completed from reference TRBV29-1 and TRBJ1-2, reads SAVISQKPSRDICQRGTSLTIQCQVDSQVTMMFWYRQQPGQSLTLIATANQGSEATYESGFVIDKFPISRPNLTFSTLTVSNMSPEDSSIYLCSVEDPAGDNYGYTFGSGTRLTVV.

This chain connects TRBV18 to TRBJ1-2; D is unclear. The CDR3 spans 14 residues. Germline V CDR1 and CDR2: KGHSH, LQKENI. The ends were cut back, 2 bases at V and 7 bases at J, with 14 bases in the middle. Written as DNA, the CDR3 is TGTGCCAGCTCACCAAGTTCTCCCCCCGGTGGCTACACCTTC. It codes for CASSPSSPPGGYTF.

The chain couples TRBV5-1 to TRBJ2-7; TRBD2 matches at 10 bases. The V and J ends lost 3 bases and 4 bases, in that order; junction bases with no gene match: 4. This CDR3 spans 14 amino acids. Germline V gene data show CDR1 as SGHRS and CDR2 as YFSETQ. CDR3 bases: TGCGCCAGCAGCTCCAGCGGGGGGGTTTACGAGCAGTACTTC. It codes for CASSSSGGVYEQYF.

This clone was seen a single time. The CDR3 region has the DNA TGTGCCAGCCGGGACAGAATTAGCACAGATACGCAGTATTTT. This sequence encodes CASRDRISTDTQYF. V gene TRBV2 combines with J gene TRBJ2-3; 7 bases align to TRBD1. Germline assignment: CDR1 SNHLY and CDR2 FYNNEI. With V trimmed by 8 bases and J by 0 bases, 5 bases remained unmatched. CDR3 length: 14 residues.

The genes are TRBV6-5 and TRBJ1-6, with D hard to call. V lost 0 bases and J 7 bases, leaving 13 bases between the germline ends. The CDR3 length is 16 residues. Per germline, CDR1 MNHEY and CDR2 SVGAGI. The chain's CDR3 is CASSYSPAALNSPLHF. The CDR3 DNA follows: TGTGCCAGCAGTTACTCGCCAGCTGCATTGAATTCACCCCTCCACTTT.

The rearrangement uses TRBV3-1 (or the pseudogene TRBV3-2) and TRBJ2-5, with D hard to call. Germline CDR1 is LGHDT and CDR2 is YNNKEL (reference sequence). The CDR3 is made up of 12 amino acids. With 0 bases removed from V and 5 bases from J, the gap between germline ends came to 4 bases. Written as DNA, the CDR3 is TGTGCCAGCAGCCAAGATCGGGAGACCCAGTACTTC. Protein sequence: CASSQDRETQYF.

This chain links TRBV6-1 with TRBJ1-5; no clear D. Trimming shortened V by 0 bases and J by 0 bases, and 12 bases separated the two germline ends. Per the germline V gene, CDR1 is MNHNS and CDR2 is SASEGT. The CDR3 contains 17 residues. The CDR3 here is CASSEARYLYSNQPQHF. CDR3 nucleotides: TGTGCCAGCAGTGAAGCTAGGTATTTGTATAGCAATCAGCCCCAGCATTTT.

The V gene is TRBV6-5, the J gene TRBJ1-1; 7 nucleotides agree with TRBD1. Trimming removed 6 bases from V and 10 bases from J; junction bases left unmatched: 8. The CDR3 is made up of 12 amino acids. CDR1 is MNHEY, CDR2 SVGAGI, per germline. The CDR3 region has the DNA TGTGCCAGCAGACGACAGGGCAGTCGAGCTTTCTTT. Its translation is CASRRQGSRAFF.

The chain combines TRBV5-4 with TRBJ2-5, with a weak D call TRBD2 (5 bases). V was trimmed by 2 bases and J by 5 bases, leaving 10 bases between them. Germline V gene data show CDR1 as SGHNT and CDR2 as YYREEE (reference sequence). The CDR3 extends over 13 amino acids. CDR3 DNA: TGTGCCAGCAGCTTTAGTCAGCGGGAGACCCAGTACTTC. It translates to CASSFSQRETQYF.

Only a few counts were recorded for this clone. The rearrangement uses TRBV27 and TRBJ2-4; D is undetermined. The CDR3 is 17 amino acids. The V end lost 5 bases, the J end lost 0 bases, and 17 bases lay between the germline ends. Germline CDR1 is MNHEY and CDR2 is SMNVEV (reference sequence). In DNA, the CDR3 is TGTGCCAGCAGTCCCCGGGCGTCCGTACTAGCCAAAAACATTCAGTACTTC. This translates into CASSPRASVLAKNIQYF.

The table lists this clone with a count of one. The chain combines TRBV4-3 with TRBJ2-1, with 9 bases lining up with TRBD2. The V and J ends lost 0 bases and 6 bases, in that order; junction bases with no gene match: 6. This CDR3 region has 16 residues. Germline V CDR1 and CDR2: LGHNA, YSLEER. The CDR3 bases are TGCGCCAGCAGCCAAGATCCGGCGGGAGGGCCCAATGAGCAGTTCTTC. Amino acid sequence: CASSQDPAGGPNEQFF.

This chain connects TRBV5-1 to TRBJ1-2, with D unresolved. Germline V CDR1 and CDR2: SGHRS, YFSETQ. The CDR3 has 14 residues. Deletions cut 0 bases from V and 5 bases from J, with 11 bases between. In nucleotides, the CDR3 is TGCGCCAGCAGCTTGGGGCAGGCGGAGTATGGCTACACCTTC. Translated: CASSLGQAEYGYTF.

This rearrangement joins TRBV5-4 to TRBJ2-3, with D possibly being TRBD2 (5 bases). This CDR3 comprises 15 residues. Trimming removed 0 bases at V and 2 bases at J, with 10 bases between. Germline-derived CDR1 and CDR2 are SGHNT and YYREEE (reference sequence). The CDR3 spells CASSLELGYTDTQYF. The CDR3 coding sequence is TGTGCCAGCAGCTTGGAACTAGGATACACAGATACGCAGTATTTT.

The chain is built from TRBV19 and TRBJ2-2; D perhaps matches TRBD2 (6 bases). The V gene lost 1 base and the J gene lost 1 base, with 7 bases spanning the gap. Germline-derived CDR1 and CDR2 are LNHDA and SQIVND (reference sequence). The CDR3 has 15 amino acids. CDR3 region: CASSIGGVNTGELFF. The CDR3 coding sequence is TGTGCCAGTAGTATAGGCGGGGTGAACACCGGGGAGCTGTTTTTT.

The genes are TRBV6-2 or TRBV6-3 and TRBJ2-7; D is possibly TRBD2 (5 bases). Trimming pared 2 bases from V and 9 bases from J, leaving 11 bases between. This CDR3 is 12 amino acids long. Germline-derived CDR1 and CDR2 are MNHEY and SVGEGT. The CDR3 nucleotides are TGTGCCAGCAGTTACCGGGGTTCGTGGCAGTACTTC. Translation gives CASSYRGSWQYF.

This chain links TRBV30 with TRBJ1-5; D is perhaps TRBD1 (6 bases). V was pared by 0 bases and J by 7 bases, with 13 bases between. This CDR3 contains 14 residues. Germline V gene data show CDR1 as GTSNPN and CDR2 as SVGIG (reference sequence). The DNA of the CDR3 is TGTGCCTGGAGTGTACGGGGGGCAGGGCAGCCCCAGCATTTT. This gives the protein CAWSVRGAGQPQHF.

The table lists this clone with many counts. V is TRBV7-3 and J is TRBJ2-1, with 9 positions matching TRBD2. This CDR3 is 14 amino acids long. Germline loops: CDR1 SGHTA, CDR2 FQGTGA. Trimming took 2 bases from V and 6 from J; bases not matched to a gene: 2. CDR3 nucleotide sequence: TGTGCCAGCAGCTTAGCGGGAGGGCCCAATGAGCAGTTCTTC. Encoded protein: CASSLAGGPNEQFF.

The chain is built from TRBV11-2 and TRBJ2-7; no clear D gene. Trimming removed 1 base from V and 0 bases from J, with 7 bases in between. Germline V lookup: CDR1 SGHAT, CDR2 FQNNGV. The CDR3 runs 14 residues. CDR3 nucleotide sequence: TGTGCCAGCAGCTTAGCCACAACCTCCTACGAGCAGTACTTC. Translated: CASSLATTSYEQYF.

This clone was counted once. The chain couples TRBV7-2 to TRBJ2-1, with 10 positions matching TRBD1. Germline CDR1 is SGHTA and CDR2 is FQGNSA. This CDR3 comprises 16 residues. V shed 4 bases and J 0 bases; nucleotides not matched to a gene: 3. CDR3 nucleotide sequence: TGTGCCAGCAGCTGGGACAGGGGAAGCTCCTACAATGAGCAGTTCTTC. Protein sequence: CASSWDRGSSYNEQFF.

This clone has more than one count but fewer than ten. Other DNA sequences of this sample code for an identical CDR3. V gene TRBV5-5 combines with J gene TRBJ1-1; D unclear. Per the germline V gene, CDR1 is SGHKS and CDR2 is YYEKEE (reference sequence). There are 15 residues in the CDR3. Trimming took 0 bases from V and 6 from J, leaving 15 bases between them. In DNA, the CDR3 is TGTGCCAGCAGCTTGGAAGTGGGAAAGGGCGCTGAAGCTTTCTTT. This translates into CASSLEVGKGAEAFF. Combining the CDR3 with reference TRBV5-5 and TRBJ1-1 gives the whole variable domain DAGVTQSPTHLIKTRGQQVTLRCSPISGHKSVSWYQQVLGQGPQFIFQYYEKEERGRGNFPDRFSARQFPNYSSELNVNALLLGDSALYLCASSLEVGKGAEAFFGQGTRLTVV.

The chain links TRBV12-3 or TRBV12-4 to TRBJ1-1, with D possibly matching TRBD1 (6 bases). V gave up 1 base and J gave up 8 bases, with 11 bases separating them. The CDR3 has 13 residues. CDR3 nucleotide sequence: TGTGCCAGCAGTTTAGTTGTGGGGGCAGAAGCTTTCTTT. It codes for CASSLVVGAEAFF.

The rearrangement joins TRBV4-1 to TRBJ2-5; 8 positions match TRBD2. CDR1 and CDR2 from the germline V gene are MGHRA and YSYEKL. The junction had 12 bases not matched to a gene; V was cut back by 3 bases and J by 3 bases. The CDR3 loop spans 17 amino acids. The CDR3 loop is CASSQDPGGASKETQYF. The CDR3 DNA is TGCGCCAGCAGCCAGGACCCCGGGGGGGCTAGTAAAGAGACCCAGTACTTC.

This chain connects TRBV7-2 to TRBJ1-5; D remains unclear. Per the germline V gene, CDR1 is SGHTA and CDR2 is FQGNSA. This CDR3 is 13 amino acids long. Trimming took off 4 bases at V and 2 bases at J, with 6 bases between the two ends. Written as DNA, the CDR3 is TGTGCCAGCAGCTCTTACGGCAATCAGCCCCAGCATTTT. This encodes CASSSYGNQPQHF.